Below are 5 T cell receptor beta chains sequenced from a single sample in a study of blood T cells in healthy people across ages. Then a second PCR, running roughly 7 to 11 cycles, was carried out with a sample-barcoded 5' primer and a J-beta primer mix. TCRdb reprocessed the 5' RACE reads with MiXCR, giving one entry per CDR3 protein. The data show 550,000 to 800,000 distinct CDR3 sequences, around 20% seen once. The source material was blood. The receptors were sampled from a man between 65 and 85 years old in good health.

V gene TRBV5-6 combines with J gene TRBJ2-1; 12 nucleotides agree with TRBD2. The CDR3 length is 17 residues. V trimming: 4 bases; J trimming: 4 bases; junction bases outside the gene matches: 9. Germline V CDR1 and CDR2: SGHDT, YYEEEE. The CDR3 DNA follows: TGTGCCAGCAGCCCTAGGACTAGCGGGAAAGGGTACAATGAGCAGTTCTTC. It specifies CASSPRTSGKGYNEQFF.

The CDR3 is CASIHRVHEQYF. DNA of the CDR3: TGTGCCAGTATCCACAGGGTCCACGAGCAGTACTTC. The chain links TRBV19 to TRBJ2-7; the D gene is possibly TRBD1 (6 bases). This CDR3 spans 12 amino acids. Germline CDR1 LNHDA, CDR2 SQIVND (reference sequence). V was cut by 7 bases and J by 5 bases, with 12 bases left in between.

The genes are TRBV28 and TRBJ1-1, with unresolved D. The V gene's germline CDR1 is MDHEN and CDR2 SYDVKM. The CDR3 sequence is 14 residues long. V was clipped by 3 bases and J by 1 base, with 9 bases between them. The CDR3 region is CASSFLSRNTEAFF. The DNA of the CDR3 is TGTGCCAGCAGTTTCCTCTCCAGGAACACTGAAGCTTTCTTT.

This chain connects TRBV25-1 to TRBJ1-4; D is uncertain. Trimming left V 1 base short and J 4 bases short, with 10 bases between. In germline, CDR1 is MGHDK, CDR2 SYGVNS. The length of the CDR3 is 15 residues. CDR3 in amino acids: CASSEFTMNNEKLFF. CDR3 in DNA: TGTGCCAGCAGTGAATTCACCATGAATAATGAAAAACTGTTTTTT.

The chain combines TRBV2 with TRBJ2-1; 7 bases map to TRBD1. The DNA end lines up better with TRBJ2-7; the J call may be wrong. The CDR3 is 14 amino acids. In germline, CDR1 is SNHLY, CDR2 FYNNEI. CDR3 loop: CASTQSTGNAEQYF. The CDR3 nucleotides read TGTGCCAGCACCCAGTCGACAGGGAATGCGGAGCAGTACTTC.